This T cell receptor (beta chain) was sequenced during a study of Ad26.COV2.S vaccination and SARS-CoV-2 variants. About the research overall: Once or twice, 56 days apart, Ad26.COV2.S was delivered intramuscularly.

The repertoire was sequenced with immunoSEQ multiplex PCR; TCRdb's copy has only in-frame clones and lacks some. In the table there are around 450,000 clones, about 88% of which are singletons. As to this clone: As yet, its antigen is unknown. The sample contains more than one DNA sequence encoding this CDR3.

Study conclusions and caveats: Substantial breadth was reportedly displayed by spike-specific CD8+ and CD4+ T cell responses after vaccination. Individuals receiving vaccine had higher spike-specific TCR breadth than placebo recipients did.

Germline CDR1 SGHDT, CDR2 YYEEEE. CDR3 length: 12 residues. The V gene lost 2 bases and the J gene lost 5 bases, with 5 bases spanning the gap. Sample treatment: around 19 received Ad26.COV2.S at low or high dose, single or two shots; five or six received placebo; per-sample allocation not given. Day 63 after the first injection of vaccine or placebo was the sampling time. It was an adult aged 18-55 years in Boston who was the donor. The sample was peripheral blood, taken in a trial of Ad26.COV2.S vaccine versus placebo. The source is a person aged 18 to 65 who received the Ad26.COV2.S COVID-19 vaccine or a placebo. V gene TRBV5-6 combines with J gene TRBJ2-1; D is uncertain. CDR3 protein: CASSFGDNEQFF. CDR3 DNA: TGTGCCAGCAGCTTCGGAGACAATGAGCAGTTCTTC. The whole variable domain, remainder taken from reference TRBV5-6 and TRBJ2-1, is DAGVTQSPTHLIKTRGQQVTLRCSPKSGHDTVSWYQQALGQGPQFIFQYYEEEERQRGNFPDRFSGHQFPNYSSELNVNALLLGDSALYLCASSFGDNEQFFGPGTRLTVL.